Presented here are 15 T cell receptor beta chains from one specimen sequenced in a study of CD8+ T cells in alopecia areata. Extraction and reverse transcription of RNA yielded cDNA as the sequencing template. The assay was immunoSEQ multiplex PCR, and TCRdb's table has in-frame clones only and misses some. The sample has about 140,000 clones, more than 85% seen once. This sample's treatment: oral pan-JAK inhibitor, 5-10 mg twice daily. The sample consisted of CD8+ T cells sorted from blood, taken at week 4, from a patient treated with tofacitinib. All receptors come from a human donor with alopecia areata.

The rearrangement links TRBV29-1 to TRBJ2-1; D gene ambiguous. Germline V gene sequence: CDR1 SQVTM, CDR2 ANQGSEA. This CDR3 spans 13 amino acids. V gave up 5 bases and J gave up 5 bases, with 13 bases separating them. The CDR3 protein is CSVLWVSHNEQFF. CDR3 DNA: TGCAGCGTTCTGTGGGTATCGCACAATGAGCAGTTCTTC.

V and J are TRBV29-1 and TRBJ2-7, with D uncertain. The CDR3 spans 13 residues. With 4 bases removed from V and 3 bases from J, the gap between germline ends came to 13 bases. Germline CDR1 and CDR2: SQVTM and ANQGSEA. CDR3 coding DNA: TGCAGCGTTGTACCTCCTGGGTTCTACGAGCAGTACTTC. Its protein is CSVVPPGFYEQYF.

As DNA, the CDR3 is TGTGCCAGTAGTATTGCTAGCGGGGGGGCCTACAATGAGCAGTTCTTC. Residues: CASSIASGGAYNEQFF. The chain has TRBV19 and TRBJ2-1; 12 bases match TRBD2. Trimming took 3 bases from V and 2 from J; bases not matched to a gene: 2. CDR1 and CDR2 (germline): LNHDA, SQIVND (reference sequence). The CDR3 extends over 16 amino acids.

Comment on this clone: Other DNA sequences in the sample encode the same CDR3. The V call is TRBV29-1, the J call TRBJ2-2; TRBD1 might be the D (6 bases). Germline values: CDR1 SQVTM, CDR2 ANQGSEA. Trimming removed 4 bases at V and 3 bases at J, with 9 bases between. CDR3 length: 13 residues. The CDR3 here is CSVVQGDTGELFF. The CDR3 DNA is TGCAGCGTTGTACAGGGCGACACCGGGGAGCTGTTTTTT.

This clone appeared a few times. V is TRBV7-8 and J is TRBJ2-7, with D possibly TRBD2 on 5 matching bases. CDR3 size: 14 residues. V gave up 3 bases and J gave up 4 bases, with 13 bases separating them. In germline, CDR1 is SGHVS, CDR2 FQNEAQ. CDR3 DNA: TGTGCCAGCAGCTTTTCACAGAGGGTTTACGAGCAGTACTTC. Protein product: CASSFSQRVYEQYF.

V usage is TRBV9 and J usage is TRBJ1-4; D is unclear. The germline V gene has CDR1 SGDLS and CDR2 YYNGEE. The CDR3 has 11 amino acids. The ends were cut back, 3 bases at V and 6 bases at J, with 3 bases in the middle. In nucleotides, the CDR3 is TGTGCCAGCAGCGCCGATGAAAAACTGTTTTTT. Residues: CASSADEKLFF.

The CDR3, as DNA: TGTGCCAGCAGTGAAATGGGGACAGGGGTGGGCACAGATACGCAGTATTTT. As protein: CASSEMGTGVGTDTQYF. This chain joins TRBV6-1 and TRBJ2-3, with 10 bases that match TRBD1. There are 17 residues in the CDR3. V shed 2 bases and J 1 base; nucleotides not matched to a gene: 6. CDR1 is MNHNS and CDR2 is SASEGT in the germline V gene.

V usage is TRBV4-1 and J usage is TRBJ2-7, with 7 positions matching TRBD1. V lost 4 bases and J lost 2; bases outside the gene matches: 5. The germline V gene encodes CDR1 MGHRA and CDR2 YSYEKL. The CDR3 consists of 14 residues. CDR3 in amino acids: CASSPGQRTYEQYF. CDR3 nucleotide sequence: TGCGCCAGCAGCCCGGGACAGCGAACCTACGAGCAGTACTTC.

This clone was recorded once. The chain joins TRBV2 to TRBJ2-7, with D uncertain. Trimming shortened V by 3 bases and J by 0 bases, and 15 bases separated the two germline ends. Germline V CDR1 and CDR2: SNHLY, FYNNEI. The CDR3 spans 16 residues. In DNA form, the CDR3 reads TGTGCCAGCAGTGACGTTATTCTTGTGAGCTCCTACGAGCAGTACTTC. Amino acid sequence: CASSDVILVSSYEQYF. The full variable domain, its missing parts supplied by reference TRBV2 and TRBJ2-7, is EPEVTQTPSHQVTQMGQEVILRCVPISNHLYFYWYRQILGQKVEFLVSFYNNEISEKSEIFDDQFSVERPDGSNFTLKIRSTKLEDSAMYFCASSDVILVSSYEQYFGPGTRLTVT.

The chain combines TRBV7-9 with TRBJ2-7; D is perhaps TRBD1 (6 bases). Germline V gene lookup returns CDR1 SEHNR and CDR2 FQNEAQ (reference sequence). CDR3 length equals 16 residues. V lost 5 bases, J lost 2 bases, and 19 bases lay in between. The CDR3 DNA is TGTGCCAGCAGCGACACCAGGGGCACGGACCCCTACGAGCAGTACTTC. Its protein is CASSDTRGTDPYEQYF.

The chain is built from TRBV5-1 and TRBJ1-1; tentative D call: TRBD1 (5 bases). V was trimmed by 3 bases and J by 0 bases, leaving 18 bases between them. In germline, CDR1 is SGHRS, CDR2 YFSETQ. The CDR3 is 17 residues long. The CDR3 reads CASSSGVARPMNTEAFF. The CDR3 bases are TGCGCCAGCAGCTCGGGGGTGGCGAGGCCGATGAACACTGAAGCTTTCTTT.

The CDR3 coding sequence is TGCAGCGCGACAGGGGATAACAATGAGCAGTTCTTC. Its protein is CSATGDNNEQFF. This chain connects TRBV29-1 to TRBJ2-1, with TRBD1 matching 8 bases. The CDR3 extends over 12 amino acids. Germline V CDR1 and CDR2: SQVTM, ANQGSEA. J was trimmed by 5 bases and V by 7 bases; bases with no gene match: 4.

The J gene is TRBJ2-1, the V gene TRBV2; 11 bases align to TRBD2. Unmatched junction bases numbered 4, after V lost 8 bases and J lost 4 bases. The CDR3 has 14 amino acids. Germline assignment: CDR1 SNHLY and CDR2 FYNNEI. CDR3: CASLAGGSYNEQFF. DNA for the CDR3: TGTGCCAGCCTAGCGGGAGGTTCTTACAATGAGCAGTTCTTC.

The V call is TRBV30, the J call TRBJ2-1; D is possibly TRBD1 (5 bases). Germline values: CDR1 GTSNPN, CDR2 SVGIG (reference sequence). This CDR3 contains 12 residues. V dropped 4 bases and J dropped 7 bases, with 11 bases sitting between them. The CDR3 reads CAWNQGGNEQFF. CDR3 DNA: TGTGCCTGGAACCAGGGTGGGAATGAGCAGTTCTTC.

The V call is TRBV5-1, the J call TRBJ2-4; TRBD1 matches 12 bases. V lost 4 bases and J lost 8; bases outside the gene matches: 7. Germline V CDR1 and CDR2: SGHRS, YFSETQ. The CDR3 sequence is 15 residues long. CDR3 DNA: TGCGCCAGCAGCCAAGGGACAGGGGGCCTGGACATTCAGTACTTC. Translated, it gives CASSQGTGGLDIQYF. The full variable domain, with the rest looked up from reference TRBV5-1 and TRBJ2-4, is KAGVTQTPRYLIKTRGQQVTLSCSPISGHRSVSWYQQTPGQGLQFLFEYFSETQRNKGNFPGRFSGRQFSNSRSEMNVSTLELGDSALYLCASSQGTGGLDIQYFGAGTRLSVL.